This is a list of T cell receptor beta chains from one sample in a study of cytomegalovirus exposure and HLA in healthy donors. Clones were sequenced by immunoSEQ multiplex PCR, and TCRdb holds only the in-frame ones, with some missing. The table includes tens of thousands of clones, 94% detected once. The sequenced material came from PBMCs. The receptor set was obtained from a woman aged 18 to 35 in good health and CMV-seronegative. CDR3s include the opening cysteine and the closing phenylalanine or tryptophan. Each record gives: V gene, D gene, J gene, clone size, CDR3 protein, CDR3 DNA. The D gene is left open where the match is weak. Not every row has a clone size; where given, it reads once, few, many or a size class.

>TRBV30|-|TRBJ2-5|-
CAWSPGDTETQYF
TGTGCCTGGAGCCCCGGGGACACCGAGACCCAGTACTTC
>TRBV27|TRBD1|TRBJ1-4|-
CASRLNRGSDEKLFF
TGTGCCAGCAGGCTCAACAGGGGCAGTGATGAAAAACTGTTTTTT
>TRBV15|-|TRBJ2-1|-
CATSRDPSSYNEQFF
TGTGCCACCAGCAGAGATCCCAGCTCCTACAATGAGCAGTTCTTC
>TRBV5-1|-|TRBJ1-2|-
CASSFLVGGAYGHTF
TGCGCCAGCAGCTTTCTGGTAGGGGGGGCGTATGGCCACACCTTC
>TRBV28|TRBD1|TRBJ1-5|-
CASTKTGRGNQPQHF
TGTGCCAGCACAAAGACAGGGAGAGGCAATCAGCCCCAGCATTTT
>TRBV28|TRBD2|TRBJ2-1|-
CASRFRPSGGVGNEQFF
TGTGCCAGCAGATTCCGCCCTAGCGGGGGGGTCGGCAATGAGCAGTTCTTC
>TRBV5-6|TRBD1|TRBJ2-7|-
CASSLSGTGDFYEQYF
TGTGCCAGCAGCTTGAGTGGGACAGGGGACTTCTACGAGCAGTACTTC
>TRBV28|-|TRBJ1-2|-
CASSRLYGYTF
TGTGCCAGCAGCCGCCTATATGGCTACACCTTC
>TRBV5-1|-|TRBJ2-3|-
CASSLAADTQYF
TGCGCCAGCAGCTTGGCGGCAGATACGCAGTATTTT
>TRBV6-1|TRBD1|TRBJ1-1|-
CASSEAGTGNTEAFF
TGTGCCAGCAGTGAAGCCGGGACAGGGAACACTGAAGCTTTCTTT
>TRBV4-1|TRBD1|TRBJ1-2|-
CASSQSATGSYGYTF
TGCGCCAGCAGCCAATCCGCGACAGGGAGCTATGGCTACACCTTC
>TRBV11-2|TRBD1|TRBJ1-6|-
CASSLGVTGSSPLHF
TGTGCCAGCAGCTTAGGGGTGACAGGGAGTTCACCCCTCCACTTT
>TRBV27|TRBD2|TRBJ2-4|-
CASSSSLAGGKNIQYF
TGTGCCAGCAGCTCCTCTCTAGCGGGGGGCAAAAACATTCAGTACTTC
>TRBV28|-|TRBJ1-5|-
CASRWVGWAQPQHF
TGTGCCAGCAGATGGGTCGGCTGGGCTCAGCCCCAGCATTTT
>TRBV18|-|TRBJ1-5|-
CASSPRRGSNQPQHF
TGTGCCAGCTCACCTCGAAGGGGAAGCAATCAGCCCCAGCATTTT
>TRBV7-7|-|TRBJ1-2|-
CASSFPGHTYGYTF
TGTGCTAGCAGCTTTCCGGGACACACCTATGGCTACACCTTC
>TRBV28|TRBD1|TRBJ2-4|-
CASRRTGTGRTNIQYF
TGTGCCAGCAGACGAACCGGGACAGGGAGGACGAACATTCAGTACTTC
>TRBV7-9|-|TRBJ1-5|-
CASSDYGQPQHF
TGTGCCAGCAGCGATTACGGTCAGCCCCAGCATTTT
>TRBV28|TRBD1|TRBJ2-7|-
CASSRDSGTEQYF
TGTGCCAGCAGTCGGGACAGCGGAACCGAGCAGTACTTC
>TRBV5-1|-|TRBJ2-5|-
CASSLGSGGETQYF
TGCGCCAGCAGCTTGGGCAGCGGAGGGGAGACCCAGTACTTC
>TRBV27|-|TRBJ2-7|once
CASNPRATVYEQYF
TGTGCCAGTAACCCGAGGGCAACAGTCTACGAGCAGTACTTC
>TRBV7-9|-|TRBJ2-1|once
CASSLSGSRSYNEQFF
TGTGCCAGCAGCTTATCAGGGTCACGGAGTTACAATGAGCAGTTCTTC
>TRBV18|-|TRBJ1-2|-
CASSPLAERAGYTF
TGTGCCAGCTCACCACTGGCTGAGCGGGCGGGCTACACCTTC
>TRBV28|TRBD1|TRBJ2-7|-
CASRPRDSRQYF
TGTGCCAGCAGACCTCGGGACAGTCGGCAGTACTTC
>TRBV20-1|TRBD2|TRBJ2-1|-
CSASREGEQFF
TGCAGTGCAAGCAGGGAGGGTGAGCAGTTCTTC
>TRBV28|TRBD1|TRBJ1-5|once
CASRETGANQPQHF
TGTGCCAGCAGGGAGACAGGGGCCAATCAGCCCCAGCATTTT
>TRBV7-9|-|TRBJ1-2|-
CASSFEGGGYTF
TGTGCCAGCAGCTTTGAAGGAGGTGGCTACACCTTC
>TRBV18|TRBD1|TRBJ1-6|-
CASSHDRVDSPLHF
TGTGCCAGCTCACACGACAGGGTTGACTCACCCCTCCACTTT
>TRBV6-5|TRBD1|TRBJ2-5|-
CASSLKGALETQYF
TGTGCCAGCAGTTTGAAGGGGGCATTAGAGACCCAGTACTTC
>TRBV9|-|TRBJ1-6|-
CASSVLPGGSSYNSPLHF
TGTGCCAGCAGCGTATTACCGGGAGGGAGCTCCTATAATTCACCCCTCCACTTT
>TRBV27|TRBD2|TRBJ2-7|-
CASSSGSGGTYEQYF
TGTGCCAGCAGCTCCGGTAGCGGGGGGACCTACGAGCAGTACTTC
>TRBV9|TRBD2|TRBJ2-2|-
CASSEPLTSGGAATGELFF
TGTGCCAGCAGCGAGCCCCTGACTAGCGGGGGGGCAGCCACCGGGGAGCTGTTTTTT
>TRBV27|TRBD2|TRBJ2-3|few
CASSLFSGGAEDTQYF
TGTGCCAGCAGTTTATTTAGCGGGGGGGCCGAAGATACGCAGTATTTT
>TRBV6-1|-|TRBJ2-7|-
CASPAGPGEQYF
TGTGCCAGCCCGGCGGGCCCGGGCGAGCAGTACTTC
>TRBV7-9|-|TRBJ1-4|-
CASSPPGARRWEANEKLFF
TGTGCCAGCAGCCCACCAGGAGCCCGGAGGTGGGAGGCTAATGAAAAACTGTTTTTT
>TRBV19|-|TRBJ1-4|-
CASSSLATNEKLFF
TGTGCCAGTAGTTCCCTTGCAACTAATGAAAAACTGTTTTTT
>TRBV5-1|-|TRBJ1-1|-
CASSLGGNTEAFF
TGCGCCAGCAGCTTGGGAGGGAACACTGAAGCTTTCTTT
>TRBV28|-|TRBJ1-2|-
CASSTVYPIQGRGGVSNYGYTF
TGTGCCAGCAGCACGGTATACCCGATCCAAGGGCGTGGGGGGGTTTCTAACTATGGCTACACCTTC
>TRBV19|-|TRBJ1-5|-
CASSRAHAQNQPQHF
TGTGCCAGTAGTAGGGCCCACGCCCAGAATCAGCCCCAGCATTTT
>TRBV6-1|TRBD1|TRBJ2-1|-
CASSDLGGTGYNEQFF
TGTGCCAGCAGTGACCTTGGGGGGACAGGATACAATGAGCAGTTCTTC
>TRBV19|TRBD2|TRBJ2-1|once
CASSIPLSGGAQWNEQFF
TGTGCCAGTAGTATCCCCTTGAGCGGGGGGGCCCAGTGGAATGAGCAGTTCTTC
>TRBV5-5|-|TRBJ2-7|-
CASSLKQGYEQYF
TGTGCCAGCAGCTTGAAACAGGGCTACGAGCAGTACTTC
>TRBV18|-|TRBJ2-2|-
CASSPTIQGWTGELFF
TGTGCCAGCTCACCAACGATTCAGGGGTGGACCGGGGAGCTGTTTTTT
>TRBV9|TRBD2|TRBJ2-1|-
CASSVEDLLGSGGGGGTYNEQFF
TGTGCCAGCAGCGTAGAAGACCTCCTCGGTAGCGGGGGGGGTGGGGGAACCTACAATGAGCAGTTCTTC
>TRBV11-3|TRBD2|TRBJ2-5|once
CASSLRGLAGETQYF
TGTGCCAGCAGCTTGAGAGGCCTAGCGGGAGAGACCCAGTACTTC
>TRBV11-3|-|TRBJ1-3|-
CASSPGTDYGGTIYF
TGTGCCAGCAGCCCCGGGACGGACTACGGGGGCACCATATATTTT
>TRBV6-5|-|TRBJ2-7|-
CASSYSWAGRSYEQYF
TGTGCCAGCAGTTACTCGTGGGCGGGCCGCTCCTACGAGCAGTACTTC
>TRBV28|-|TRBJ2-7|-
CASSLLAHQYF
TGTGCCAGCAGTTTATTGGCCCACCAGTACTTC
>TRBV28|TRBD1|TRBJ2-2|few
CASATGSDTGELFF
TGTGCCAGCGCGACAGGGTCGGACACCGGGGAGCTGTTTTTT
>TRBV9|-|TRBJ1-3|-
CASSSWGHSAGNTIYF
TGTGCCAGCAGCTCTTGGGGGCACAGCGCTGGAAACACCATATATTTT
>TRBV5-6|TRBD1|TRBJ2-3|-
CASSSTTRGHAGTDTQYF
TGTGCCAGCAGCTCCACAACCAGGGGGCATGCGGGCACAGATACGCAGTATTTT
>TRBV18|TRBD2|TRBJ2-1|-
CASSPPGLAGDNEQFF
TGTGCCAGCTCACCACCGGGGCTAGCGGGGGACAATGAGCAGTTCTTC
>TRBV7-2|-|TRBJ1-1|-
CASSRTTQVNTEAFF
TGTGCCAGCAGCCGGACGACACAGGTGAACACTGAAGCTTTCTTT